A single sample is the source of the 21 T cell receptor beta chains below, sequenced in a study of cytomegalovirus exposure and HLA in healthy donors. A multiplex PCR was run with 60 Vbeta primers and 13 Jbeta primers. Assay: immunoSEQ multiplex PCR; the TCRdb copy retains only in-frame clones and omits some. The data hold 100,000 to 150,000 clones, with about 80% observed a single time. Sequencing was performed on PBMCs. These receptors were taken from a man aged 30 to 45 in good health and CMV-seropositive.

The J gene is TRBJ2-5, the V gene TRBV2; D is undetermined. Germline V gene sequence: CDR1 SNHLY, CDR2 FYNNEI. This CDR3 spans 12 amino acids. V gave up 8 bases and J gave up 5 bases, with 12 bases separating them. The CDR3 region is CASAFLGETQYF. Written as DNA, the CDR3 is TGTGCCAGCGCTTTTCTTGGCGAGACCCAGTACTTC.

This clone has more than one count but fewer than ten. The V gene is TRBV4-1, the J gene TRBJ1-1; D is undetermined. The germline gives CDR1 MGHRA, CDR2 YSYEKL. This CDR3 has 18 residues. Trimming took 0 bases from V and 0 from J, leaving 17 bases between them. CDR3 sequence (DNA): TGCGCCAGCAGCCAAGATTATTGGGTTGGGCGTATGAACACTGAAGCTTTCTTT. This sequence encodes CASSQDYWVGRMNTEAFF.

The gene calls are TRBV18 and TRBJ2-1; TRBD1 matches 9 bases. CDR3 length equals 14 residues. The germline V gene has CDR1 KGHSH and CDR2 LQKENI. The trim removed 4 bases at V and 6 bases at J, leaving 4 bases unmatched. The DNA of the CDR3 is TGTGCCAGCTCACAGGACAGGGGAGGCAATGAGCAGTTCTTC. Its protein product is CASSQDRGGNEQFF.

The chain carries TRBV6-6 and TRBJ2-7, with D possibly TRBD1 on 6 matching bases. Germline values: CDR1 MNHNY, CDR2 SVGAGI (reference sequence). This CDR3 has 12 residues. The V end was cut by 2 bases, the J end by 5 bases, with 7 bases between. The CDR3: CASSYGQNEQYF. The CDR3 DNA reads TGTGCCAGCAGTTACGGACAGAACGAGCAGTACTTC.

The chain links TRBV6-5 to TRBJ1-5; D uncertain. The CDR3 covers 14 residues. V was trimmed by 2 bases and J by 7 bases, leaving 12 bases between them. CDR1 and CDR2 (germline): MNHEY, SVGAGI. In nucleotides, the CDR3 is TGTGCCAGCAGTTACGGTCGGGGAGGCCAGCCCCAGCATTTT. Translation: CASSYGRGGQPQHF.

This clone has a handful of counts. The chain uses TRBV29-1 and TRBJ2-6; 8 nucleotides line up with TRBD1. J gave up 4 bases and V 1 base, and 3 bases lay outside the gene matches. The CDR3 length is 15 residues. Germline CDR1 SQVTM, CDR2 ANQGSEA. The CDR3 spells CSVEAGGEGANVLTF. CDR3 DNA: TGCAGCGTTGAAGCAGGGGGCGAGGGGGCCAACGTCCTGACTTTC.

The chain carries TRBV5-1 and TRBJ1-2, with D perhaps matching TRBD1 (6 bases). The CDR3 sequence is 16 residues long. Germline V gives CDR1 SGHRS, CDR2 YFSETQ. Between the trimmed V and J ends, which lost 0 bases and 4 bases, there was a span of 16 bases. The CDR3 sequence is CASSLVSRGIGYGYTF. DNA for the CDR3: TGCGCCAGCAGCTTGGTTTCCAGGGGAATCGGCTATGGCTACACCTTC. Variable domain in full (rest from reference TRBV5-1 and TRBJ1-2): KAGVTQTPRYLIKTRGQQVTLSCSPISGHRSVSWYQQTPGQGLQFLFEYFSETQRNKGNFPGRFSGRQFSNSRSEMNVSTLELGDSALYLCASSLVSRGIGYGYTFGSGTRLTVV.

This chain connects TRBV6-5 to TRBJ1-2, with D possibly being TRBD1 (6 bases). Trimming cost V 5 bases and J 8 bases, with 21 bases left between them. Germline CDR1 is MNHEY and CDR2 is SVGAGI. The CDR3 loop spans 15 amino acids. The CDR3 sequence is CASSDYRAELVGYTF. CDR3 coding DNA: TGTGCCAGCAGTGACTACAGGGCTGAACTCGTAGGCTACACCTTC.

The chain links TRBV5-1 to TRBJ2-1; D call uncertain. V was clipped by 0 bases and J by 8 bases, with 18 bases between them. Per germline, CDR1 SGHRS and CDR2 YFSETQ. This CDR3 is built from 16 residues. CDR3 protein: CASSLGVWPREDEQFF. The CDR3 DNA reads TGCGCCAGCAGCTTGGGGGTCTGGCCGAGAGAGGATGAGCAGTTCTTC.

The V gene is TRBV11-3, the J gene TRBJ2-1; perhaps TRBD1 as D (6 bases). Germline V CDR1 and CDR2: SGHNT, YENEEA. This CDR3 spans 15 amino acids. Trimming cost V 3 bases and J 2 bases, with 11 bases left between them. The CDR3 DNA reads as TGTGCCAGCAGCTTTAACACAGGGACCTACAATGAGCAGTTCTTC. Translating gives CASSFNTGTYNEQFF. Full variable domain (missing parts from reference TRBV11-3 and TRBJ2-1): EAGVVQSPRYKIIEKKQPVAFWCNPISGHNTLYWYLQNLGQGPELLIRYENEEAVDDSQLPKDRFSAERLKGVDSTLKIQPAELGDSAVYLCASSFNTGTYNEQFFGPGTRLTVL.

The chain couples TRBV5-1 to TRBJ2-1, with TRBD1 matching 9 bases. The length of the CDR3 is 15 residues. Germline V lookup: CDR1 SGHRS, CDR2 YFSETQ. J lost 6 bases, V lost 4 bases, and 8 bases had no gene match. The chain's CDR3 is CASSGDRVVGNEQFF. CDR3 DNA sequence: TGCGCCAGCAGCGGGGACAGGGTGGTAGGCAATGAGCAGTTCTTC.

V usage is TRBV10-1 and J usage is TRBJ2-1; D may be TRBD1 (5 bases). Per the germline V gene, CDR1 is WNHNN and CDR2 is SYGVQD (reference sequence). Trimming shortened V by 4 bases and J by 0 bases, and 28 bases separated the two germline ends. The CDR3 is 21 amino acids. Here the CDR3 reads CASSALPTQGIKVGSYNEQFF. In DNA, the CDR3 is TGCGCCAGCAGTGCCCTCCCAACGCAGGGAATTAAAGTCGGCTCCTACAATGAGCAGTTCTTC.

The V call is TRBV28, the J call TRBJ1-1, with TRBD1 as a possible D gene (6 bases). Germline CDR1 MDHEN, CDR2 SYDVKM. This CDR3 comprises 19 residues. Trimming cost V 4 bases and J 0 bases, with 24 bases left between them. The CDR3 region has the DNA TGTGCCAGCAGTTGGACTCACAGGGTTGGGGCCGCTATGAACACTGAAGCTTTCTTT. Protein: CASSWTHRVGAAMNTEAFF. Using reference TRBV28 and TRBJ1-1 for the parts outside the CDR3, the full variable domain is DVKVTQSSRYLVKRTGEKVFLECVQDMDHENMFWYRQDPGLGLRLIYFSYDVKMKEKGDIPEGYSVSREKKERFSLILESASTNQTSMYLCASSWTHRVGAAMNTEAFFGQGTRLTVV.

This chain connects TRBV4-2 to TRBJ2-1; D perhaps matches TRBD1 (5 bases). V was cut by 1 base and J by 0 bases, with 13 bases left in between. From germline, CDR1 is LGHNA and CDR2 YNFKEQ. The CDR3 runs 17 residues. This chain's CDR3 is CASSQVGQVSSYNEQFF. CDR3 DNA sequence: TGTGCCAGCAGCCAAGTGGGGCAGGTAAGCTCCTACAATGAGCAGTTCTTC.

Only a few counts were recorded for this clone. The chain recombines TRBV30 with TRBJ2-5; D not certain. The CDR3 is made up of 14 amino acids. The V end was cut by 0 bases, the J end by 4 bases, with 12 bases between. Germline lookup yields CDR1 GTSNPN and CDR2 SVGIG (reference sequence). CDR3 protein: CAWSVLSRSETQYF. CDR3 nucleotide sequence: TGTGCCTGGAGTGTACTATCCCGATCAGAGACCCAGTACTTC.

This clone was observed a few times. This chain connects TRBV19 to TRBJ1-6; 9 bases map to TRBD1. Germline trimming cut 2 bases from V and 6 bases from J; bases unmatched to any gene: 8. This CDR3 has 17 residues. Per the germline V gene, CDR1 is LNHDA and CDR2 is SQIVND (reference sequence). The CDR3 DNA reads TGTGCCAGTAGTATACCTGGGACAGGGAATGGTAATTCACCCCTCCACTTT. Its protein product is CASSIPGTGNGNSPLHF.

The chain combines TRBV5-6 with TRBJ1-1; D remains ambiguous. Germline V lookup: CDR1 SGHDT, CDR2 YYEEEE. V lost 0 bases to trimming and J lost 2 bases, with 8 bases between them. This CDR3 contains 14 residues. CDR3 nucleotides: TGTGCCAGCAGCTTGGTAGAGGAAAACACTGAAGCTTTCTTT. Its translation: CASSLVEENTEAFF.

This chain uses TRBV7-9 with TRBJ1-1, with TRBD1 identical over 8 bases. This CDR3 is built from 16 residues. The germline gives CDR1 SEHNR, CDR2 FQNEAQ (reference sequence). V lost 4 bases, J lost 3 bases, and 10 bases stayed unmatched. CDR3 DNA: TGTGCCAGCAGCTCCCCGAACAGGGGGTGGGACACTGAAGCTTTCTTT. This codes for CASSSPNRGWDTEAFF. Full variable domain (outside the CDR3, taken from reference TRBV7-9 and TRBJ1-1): DTGVSQNPRHKITKRGQNVTFRCDPISEHNRLYWYRQTLGQGPEFLTYFQNEAQLEKSRLLSDRFSAERPKGSFSTLEIQRTEQGDSAMYLCASSSPNRGWDTEAFFGQGTRLTVV.

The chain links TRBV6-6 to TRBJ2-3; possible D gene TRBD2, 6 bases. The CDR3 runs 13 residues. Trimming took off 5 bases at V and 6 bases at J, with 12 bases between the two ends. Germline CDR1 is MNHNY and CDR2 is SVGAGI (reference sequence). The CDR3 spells CASSPTRGDTQYF. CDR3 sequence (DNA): TGTGCCAGCAGTCCCACCCGGGGGGATACGCAGTATTTT.

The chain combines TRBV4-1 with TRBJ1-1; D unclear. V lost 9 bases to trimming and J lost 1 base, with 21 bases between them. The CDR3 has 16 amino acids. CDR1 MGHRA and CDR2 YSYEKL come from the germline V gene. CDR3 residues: CASRELRLRKNTEAFF. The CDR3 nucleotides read TGCGCCAGTCGCGAACTCCGACTTCGGAAGAACACTGAAGCTTTCTTT.

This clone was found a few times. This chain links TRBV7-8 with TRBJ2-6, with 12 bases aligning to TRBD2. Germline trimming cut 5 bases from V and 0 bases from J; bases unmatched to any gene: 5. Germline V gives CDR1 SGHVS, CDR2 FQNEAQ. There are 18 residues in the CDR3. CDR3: CASSRGLAGTSGANVLTF. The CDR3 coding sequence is TGTGCCAGCAGCCGAGGACTAGCGGGGACCTCTGGGGCCAACGTCCTGACTTTC.